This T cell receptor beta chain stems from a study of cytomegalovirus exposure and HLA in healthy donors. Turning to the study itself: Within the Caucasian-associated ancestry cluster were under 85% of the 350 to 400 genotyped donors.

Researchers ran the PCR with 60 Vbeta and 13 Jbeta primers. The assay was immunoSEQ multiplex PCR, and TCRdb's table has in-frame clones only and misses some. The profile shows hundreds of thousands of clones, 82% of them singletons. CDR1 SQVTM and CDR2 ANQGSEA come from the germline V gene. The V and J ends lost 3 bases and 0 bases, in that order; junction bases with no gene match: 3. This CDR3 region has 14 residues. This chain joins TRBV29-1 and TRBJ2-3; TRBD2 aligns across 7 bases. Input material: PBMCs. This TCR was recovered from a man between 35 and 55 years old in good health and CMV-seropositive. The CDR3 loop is CSVEPSGSTDTQYF. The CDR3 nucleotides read TGCAGCGTTGAGCCTAGCGGCAGCACAGATACGCAGTATTTT.